This is a list of T cell receptor beta chains from one sample in a study of shared T cell receptors in the human thymus. Produced via immunoSEQ multiplex PCR; TCRdb's table is partial and in-frame only. The data show about 380,000 clones, 95% seen once. Sequenced input: thymocytes. These receptors came from a human donor. Each CDR3 is given with its conserved first and last residue. The D gene is left open where the match is weak. Size is stated for part of the rows, as once, few or many counts, or as a class when the clone is expanded.

CASSLRQGPEKLFF | TGTGCCAGCAGTTTACGGCAGGGCCCTGAAAAACTGTTTTTT | - | - | TRBJ1-4 | TRBV27
CAPTRGAFF | TGTGCGCCGACCCGAGGGGCTTTCTTT | - | - | TRBJ1-1 | TRBV7-8
CSARLETQYF | TGCAGTGCTAGATTAGAGACCCAGTACTTC | - | once | TRBJ2-5 | TRBV20-1
CASSPRTVTEAFF | TGTGCCAGCTCACCCAGGACAGTCACTGAAGCTTTCTTT | - | once | TRBJ1-1 | TRBV18
CASSQTRTGDSNQPQHF | TGCGCCAGCAGCCAAACCCGAACAGGGGATAGCAATCAGCCCCAGCATTTT | TRBD1 | - | TRBJ1-5 | TRBV5-1
CASSLGPRGADTQYF | TGTGCCAGCAGCTTGGGTCCGAGGGGGGCAGATACGCAGTATTTT | - | - | TRBJ2-3 | TRBV13
CASRRSGGETQYF | TGTGCCAGCAGACGTAGCGGGGGGGAGACCCAGTACTTC | TRBD2 | - | TRBJ2-5 | TRBV11-2
CASSPSRQGQPQHF | TGTGCCAGCAGTCCCTCCCGGCAGGGCCAGCCCCAGCATTTT | - | - | TRBJ1-5 | TRBV6-5
CASSLINGQGETEAFF | TGCGCCAGCAGCCTCATAAACGGACAGGGGGAAACTGAAGCTTTCTTT | TRBD1 | - | TRBJ1-1 | TRBV4-1
CASSPGQANQPQHF | TGTGCCAGTAGTCCCGGACAGGCCAATCAGCCCCAGCATTTT | TRBD1 | - | TRBJ1-5 | TRBV19
CASRRKTDNTEAFF | TGTGCCAGCAGAAGAAAAACAGATAACACTGAAGCTTTCTTT | - | once | TRBJ1-1 | TRBV28
CASSTQGLAGGELFF | TGTGCCAGTAGTACCCAAGGACTAGCTGGCGGGGAGCTGTTTTTT | TRBD2 | - | TRBJ2-2 | TRBV19
CASSRQGRSYNEQFF | TGTGCCAGCAGCCGACAGGGGAGATCCTACAATGAGCAGTTCTTC | TRBD1 | - | TRBJ2-1 | TRBV6-5
CASRKRHGTGPIPDYEQYF | TGTGCCAGTAGAAAACGACACGGGACAGGGCCCATCCCCGACTACGAGCAGTACTTC | TRBD1 | - | TRBJ2-7 | TRBV19
CASSPHRGEQHTQYF | TGTGCCAGCAGCCCCCACCGGGGAGAACAGCATACGCAGTATTTT | - | - | TRBJ2-3 | TRBV11-2
CSVIPLTQHF | TGCAGTGTTATTCCCTTGACCCAGCATTTT | - | few | TRBJ1-5 | TRBV20-1
CASSTAEINYGYTF | TGTGCCAGTAGTACGGCAGAGATAAACTATGGCTACACCTTC | - | - | TRBJ1-2 | TRBV19
CASSVASGVSSYNEQFF | TGTGCCAGCAGCGTAGCTAGCGGGGTAAGCTCCTACAATGAGCAGTTCTTC | TRBD2 | - | TRBJ2-1 | TRBV9
CASSLAGGPGGYTF | TGCGCCAGCAGCTTGGCCGGGGGGCCCGGAGGCTACACCTTC | - | - | TRBJ1-2 | TRBV5-1
CASSPFAGKDTQYF | TGTGCCAGCAGCCCTTTTGCAGGGAAGGATACGCAGTATTTT | - | - | TRBJ2-3 | TRBV28
CSAAPSEQYF | TGCAGTGCTGCCCCTTCCGAGCAGTACTTC | - | - | TRBJ2-7 | TRBV20-1
CASSDRTGVIYTF | TGCGCCAGCAGTGACCGGACAGGGGTCATCTACACCTTC | TRBD1 | - | TRBJ1-2 | TRBV10-2
CASSEVGGQRRKWDTIYF | TGTGCCAGCAGTGAAGTCGGGGGGCAAAGGAGGAAGTGGGACACCATATATTTT | - | - | TRBJ1-3 | TRBV6-1
CAWAPGREGIQYF | TGTGCCTGGGCTCCGGGCAGGGAGGGCATTCAGTACTTC | TRBD2 | - | TRBJ2-4 | TRBV30
CSAFPHEETQYF | TGCAGCGCCTTCCCACACGAAGAGACCCAGTACTTC | - | - | TRBJ2-5 | TRBV29-1
CASSMGLLGTGELFF | TGTGCCAGTAGTATGGGTCTTCTTGGAACCGGGGAGCTGTTTTTT | - | - | TRBJ2-2 | TRBV19
CASSPMSWGRKTQYF | TGTGCCAGCTCACCAATGAGCTGGGGGCGGAAGACCCAGTACTTC | - | - | TRBJ2-5 | TRBV18
CASKGLTGLRTDTQYF | TGTGCCAGCAAGGGATTGACAGGGTTACGGACAGATACGCAGTATTTT | TRBD1 | once | TRBJ2-3 | TRBV6-9
CASSQVRSPSGRYNEQYF | TGTGCCAGCAGCCAAGTTCGCAGCCCTAGCGGGAGGTACAACGAGCAGTACTTC | TRBD2 | once | TRBJ2-7 | TRBV14
CASSSNNEQFF | TGTGCCAGCAGCTCCAACAATGAGCAGTTCTTC | - | - | TRBJ2-1 | TRBV7-9
CASSAGFGGQRQDYEQYF | TGTGCCAGCAGCGCCGGGTTTGGGGGCCAGCGGCAAGACTACGAGCAGTACTTC | - | - | TRBJ2-7 | TRBV5-6
CASSEIGQHYEQYF | TGTGCCAGCAGTGAAATTGGTCAGCACTACGAGCAGTACTTC | - | - | TRBJ2-7 | TRBV6-1
CASSIGGEGQEKLFF | TGTGCCAGTAGTATCGGTGGGGAGGGTCAGGAAAAACTGTTTTTT | - | - | TRBJ1-4 | TRBV19
CASSPPRTSWDTGELFF | TGTGCCAGCTCACCGCCTCGGACTAGCTGGGACACCGGGGAGCTGTTTTTT | TRBD2 | once | TRBJ2-2 | TRBV18
CASSQGVRTDTQYF | TGTGCCAGCAGCCAGGGGGTGAGGACAGATACGCAGTATTTT | TRBD1 | - | TRBJ2-3 | TRBV7-2
CASSQNGNADTQYF | TGTGCCAGCAGCCAAAATGGAAACGCAGATACGCAGTATTTT | - | - | TRBJ2-3 | TRBV14
CATSPPQGNYGYTF | TGTGCCACCAGCCCCCCTCAGGGAAACTATGGCTACACCTTC | - | - | TRBJ1-2 | TRBV15
CASSLWSGGEVQFF | TGTGCCAGCAGTTTATGGTCTGGGGGAGAAGTGCAGTTCTTC | - | - | TRBJ2-1 | TRBV27
CASSEAAGLYEQYF | TGTGCCAGCAGTGAAGCAGCGGGACTTTACGAGCAGTACTTC | TRBD2 | - | TRBJ2-7 | TRBV6-1
CASSLIGGSGNTIYF | TGCGCCAGCAGCTTAATCGGGGGCTCTGGAAACACCATATATTTT | - | - | TRBJ1-3 | TRBV5-1
CASSQSLTSGRERETQYF | TGTGCCAGCAGCCAATCTCTCACTAGCGGGAGAGAGAGGGAGACCCAGTACTTC | TRBD2 | - | TRBJ2-5 | TRBV4-2
CASSLGQNEQFF | TGTGCCAGCTCACTAGGACAGAATGAGCAGTTCTTC | - | few | TRBJ2-1 | TRBV18
CASSLARTSGRQEDTGELFF | TGTGCCAGCAGCTTAGCCCGGACTAGCGGGAGACAGGAGGACACCGGGGAGCTGTTTTTT | TRBD2 | - | TRBJ2-2 | TRBV7-2
CASSSNPGPKETQYF | TGTGCCAGCAGTAGTAACCCGGGACCCAAAGAGACCCAGTACTTC | - | - | TRBJ2-5 | TRBV6-5
CASSTKAGANVLTF | TGTGCCAGCAGCACCAAGGCTGGGGCCAACGTCCTGACTTTC | - | - | TRBJ2-6 | TRBV27
CASSYISESSYEQYF | TGTGCCAGCAGTTATATCAGCGAGAGCTCCTACGAGCAGTACTTC | - | - | TRBJ2-7 | TRBV6-5
CASSVGGWAESYEQYF | TGTGCCAGCAGCGTAGGGGGGTGGGCAGAGTCCTACGAGCAGTACTTC | - | - | TRBJ2-7 | TRBV9
CASSLSLSGTSGPANTGELFF | TGTGCCAGCAGTTTATCGCTTTCCGGGACTAGCGGGCCGGCGAACACCGGGGAGCTGTTTTTT | TRBD2 | - | TRBJ2-2 | TRBV27
CASSLTRVGDRNTGELFF | TGTGCCAGCAGCTTGACCCGGGTCGGGGACAGGAACACCGGGGAGCTGTTTTTT | TRBD1 | - | TRBJ2-2 | TRBV7-8
CASSRSHLPGGPDTQYF | TGTGCCAGCAGTAGATCCCACCTTCCGGGAGGGCCTGATACGCAGTATTTT | TRBD2 | - | TRBJ2-3 | TRBV27
CSALTGDTQYF | TGCAGTGCTCTAACGGGAGACACGCAGTATTTT | - | - | TRBJ2-3 | TRBV20-1
CAWSRAGRGEQYF | TGTGCCTGGTCCCGAGCAGGGAGAGGCGAGCAGTACTTC | - | - | TRBJ2-7 | TRBV30
CASRLKRREQGGYNEQFF | TGTGCCAGTAGGCTTAAAAGACGCGAGCAGGGGGGCTACAATGAGCAGTTCTTC | - | - | TRBJ2-1 | TRBV19
CASSSDFPNNEQFF | TGTGCCAGCAGCTCGGACTTCCCTAACAATGAGCAGTTCTTC | - | - | TRBJ2-1 | TRBV11-3